The 8 T cell receptor beta chains below all came from one sample that was sequenced in a study of shared clonotypes between healthy human individuals. The repertoire was sequenced with immunoSEQ multiplex PCR; TCRdb's copy has only in-frame clones and lacks some. Counted here are 1,100,000 or so clones, approximately 78% occurring once; the ten biggest clones make up under 0.6%. The source material was memory CD4+ T cells from PBMCs. The subset denotes: CD45RA-negative fraction. These receptors all stem from a man aged 18 to 35 in good health. Some clones in this sample may be carry-over from other donors' samples.

With respect to this clone: The identical CDR3 is also encoded by other nucleotide sequences in the sample. J is TRBJ2-3 and V is TRBV29-1; tentative D call: TRBD1 (6 bases). V lost 6 bases, J lost 3 bases, and 10 bases lay in between. This CDR3 spans 12 amino acids. The germline V gene has CDR1 SQVTM and CDR2 ANQGSEA. CDR3 region: CSVVTGTDTQYF. The DNA for the CDR3 is TGCAGCGTGGTAACAGGGACAGATACGCAGTATTTT.

This clone was seen only a few times. This chain links TRBV6-1 with TRBJ1-2; no clear D gene. Trimming stripped 3 bases from V and 4 bases from J, with 9 bases between. Germline assignment: CDR1 MNHNS and CDR2 SASEGT. This CDR3 is built from 13 residues. CDR3 nucleotides: TGTGCCAGCAGTGATTTGGGTGCCTATGGCTACACCTTC. It translates to CASSDLGAYGYTF.

J is TRBJ2-1 and V is TRBV9; 11 bases are a match to TRBD2. The CDR3 spans 16 residues. Germline lookup yields CDR1 SGDLS and CDR2 YYNGEE. Trimming at V came to 4 bases and at J to 5 bases, leaving 8 bases not matched to a gene. The DNA for the CDR3 is TGTGCCAGCAGCCCCTTGGGACTAGCGGACAACAATGAGCAGTTCTTC. Residues: CASSPLGLADNNEQFF.

The chain uses TRBV28 and TRBJ1-2; 8 bases agree with TRBD1. Germline CDR1 is MDHEN and CDR2 is SYDVKM. The CDR3 is made up of 17 amino acids. V was pared by 5 bases and J by 4 bases, with 15 bases of the junction left unmatched. The CDR3 nucleotides are TGTGCCAGCAGTGTCCCCCCCTCCGACAGGGGTGGCTATGGCTACACCTTC. It encodes CASSVPPSDRGGYGYTF.

V is TRBV19 and J is TRBJ2-1; no definite D call. Trimming pared 1 base from V and 10 bases from J, leaving 8 bases between. Germline assignment: CDR1 LNHDA and CDR2 SQIVND (reference sequence). The CDR3 has 12 residues. The CDR3 region has the DNA TGTGCCAGTAGTATAGGGCCCGGGGAGCAGTTCTTC. Translated: CASSIGPGEQFF.

The chain recombines TRBV5-6 with TRBJ2-3; D gene unclear. V shed 2 bases and J shed 5 bases, with 9 bases lying between them. The CDR3 extends over 13 amino acids. CDR1 SGHDT and CDR2 YYEEEE come from the germline V gene. DNA of the CDR3: TGTGCCAGCAGCTTTGTTTTCGGAGATACGCAGTATTTT. This codes for CASSFVFGDTQYF.

About this clone itself: Other nucleotide sequences from this sample produce the same CDR3. V and J are TRBV19 and TRBJ2-2; 10 bases match TRBD2. Germline values: CDR1 LNHDA, CDR2 SQIVND (reference sequence). The CDR3 spans 15 residues. V gave up 4 bases and J gave up 2 bases; unmatched junction bases: 1. The CDR3 here is CASSRTSGNTGELFF. For the CDR3, the DNA is TGTGCCAGTAGTAGGACTAGCGGAAACACCGGGGAGCTGTTTTTT.

The V call is TRBV25-1, the J call TRBJ2-7, with no clear D. This CDR3 region has 12 residues. V shed 9 bases and J shed 3 bases, with 12 bases lying between them. The germline CDR1 and CDR2 sequences are MGHDK and SYGVNS. CDR3: CASGFSRYEQYF. CDR3 DNA sequence: TGTGCCAGTGGTTTTTCCCGCTACGAGCAGTACTTC.